The following is a T cell receptor beta chain sequence with its context. This sample was taken from a study of shared T cell receptors in the human thymus. The repertoire was sequenced with immunoSEQ multiplex PCR; TCRdb's copy has only in-frame clones and lacks some. The sample includes some 400,000 clones, around 93% of them seen just once. The V segment lost 2 bases and the J segment 0 bases; nucleotides outside the gene matches: 1. Germline CDR1 reads KGHSH; CDR2 reads LQKENI. The CDR3 runs to 15 residues. This clonotype originated in a human donor. The sequencing input was thymocytes. The chain links TRBV18 to TRBJ1-3; 7 bases are a match to TRBD1. In DNA form, the CDR3 reads TGTGCCAGCTCACCAGACAGGGACTCTGGAAACACCATATATTTT. It is translated as CASSPDRDSGNTIYF.